This TCR beta chain was found in a study of intratumoral heterogeneity in liver cancer. The CDR3 is 15 residues long. Germline CDR1 and CDR2: SGHRS and YFSETQ. Deletions cut 4 bases from V and 0 bases from J, with 13 bases between. Using immunoSEQ multiplex PCR, the repertoire was profiled, and TCRdb retains in-frame clones only, with some absent. The data contain 5,500 to 6,000 clones, around 68% of them singletons. Early-stage hepatocellular carcinoma patients were treatment-naïve prior to resection. Samples came from areas without visible necrosis or hemorrhage. This clone was counted between two and nine times.

This receptor was taken from a man between 65 and 85 years old with hepatocellular carcinoma. The source was tumor-adjacent normal tissue, collected before any cancer treatment. The chain has TRBV5-1 and TRBJ1-2; no firm D call. CDR3 protein: CASSPDSPSNYGYTF. CDR3 nucleotide sequence: TGCGCCAGCAGCCCAGACTCTCCCTCTAACTATGGCTACACCTTC.